A single sample gave rise to the 6 T cell receptor beta chains below, sequenced in a study of Ad26.COV2.S vaccination and SARS-CoV-2 variants. Clones were sequenced by immunoSEQ multiplex PCR, and TCRdb holds only the in-frame ones, with some missing. The sample yields about 370,000 clones, about 88% seen once. Treatment here: some 20 received Ad26.COV2.S at low or high dose, single or two shots; roughly five received placebo; per-sample allocation not given. Sample collection was performed on day 63 after the first vaccine or placebo injection. Sequencing was performed on peripheral blood, taken in a trial of Ad26.COV2.S vaccine versus placebo. The receptor set was obtained from a person between 18 and 65 years old who received the Ad26.COV2.S COVID-19 vaccine or a placebo.

V and J are TRBV6-1 and TRBJ2-7; D gene ambiguous. The V end lost 0 bases, the J end lost 6 bases, and 9 bases lay between the germline ends. The CDR3 loop spans 13 amino acids. From germline, CDR1 is MNHNS and CDR2 SASEGT. The CDR3 region has the DNA TGTGCCAGCAGTGAAGCGAAACAGCGCGAGCAGTACTTC. Protein product: CASSEAKQREQYF.

V is TRBV7-9 and J is TRBJ1-1; a possible D gene is TRBD1 (6 bases). Germline-derived CDR1 and CDR2 are SEHNR and FQNEAQ (reference sequence). Trimming took 5 bases from V and 0 from J, leaving 16 bases between them. This CDR3 comprises 16 residues. The CDR3 protein is CASSPPRGGMNTEAFF. CDR3 DNA: TGTGCCAGCAGCCCCCCGAGAGGGGGGATGAACACTGAAGCTTTCTTT.

This chain links TRBV19 with TRBJ1-2; D might be TRBD1 (6 bases). Germline assignment: CDR1 LNHDA and CDR2 SQIVND (reference sequence). The CDR3 covers 16 residues. V lost 4 bases and J 0 bases, leaving 15 bases between the germline ends. The CDR3 bases are TGTGCCAGTAGTACGCAAGGAGGGGGAGCTAACTATGGCTACACCTTC. It encodes CASSTQGGGANYGYTF. The full variable domain, in which reference TRBV19 and TRBJ1-2 provide the parts outside the CDR3, is DGGITQSPKYLFRKEGQNVTLSCEQNLNHDAMYWYRQDPGQGLRLIYYSQIVNDFQKGDIAEGYSVSREKKESFPLTVTSAQKNPTAFYLCASSTQGGGANYGYTFGSGTRLTVV.

The chain combines TRBV24-1 with TRBJ1-2; 9 bases align to TRBD1. The CDR3 length is 12 residues. Germline CDR1 and CDR2: KGHDR and SFDVKD. With 7 bases clipped from V and 8 bases from J, the junction kept 4 bases outside the gene matches. The CDR3 coding sequence is TGTGCCACCAGGGGACAGGGAAAGGGCTACACCTTC. This sequence encodes CATRGQGKGYTF.

CDR3 nucleotides: TGCGCCAGCAGCTTGGCCTTCATCGGGGGCAGAGAGACCCAGTACTTC. It encodes CASSLAFIGGRETQYF. This rearrangement joins TRBV5-1 to TRBJ2-5, with D tentatively TRBD1 or TRBD2 (6 bases each). Germline CDR1 and CDR2: SGHRS and YFSETQ. Deletions cut 0 bases from V and 4 bases from J, with 16 bases between. CDR3 length: 16 residues. The full variable domain, its missing parts supplied by reference TRBV5-1 and TRBJ2-5, is KAGVTQTPRYLIKTRGQQVTLSCSPISGHRSVSWYQQTPGQGLQFLFEYFSETQRNKGNFPGRFSGRQFSNSRSEMNVSTLELGDSALYLCASSLAFIGGRETQYFGPGTRLLVL.

This sequence joins TRBV7-2 and TRBJ2-1; D call uncertain. The germline gives CDR1 SGHTA, CDR2 FQGNSA. The CDR3 is 14 residues long. Trimming took 5 bases from V and 4 from J, leaving 12 bases between them. The chain's CDR3 is CASSPPDQYNEQFF. The DNA for the CDR3 is TGTGCCAGCAGCCCCCCGGACCAATACAATGAGCAGTTCTTC.